The source of this T cell receptor beta chain is a study of shared clonotypes between healthy human individuals. This clone has at least ten counts. The same CDR3 is also encoded by other DNA sequences in this sample. Across several immunoSEQ plates, the genomic DNA of each subset was split evenly. The data were produced by immunoSEQ multiplex PCR, yet TCRdb's version contains in-frame clones alone and is incomplete. The table has approximately 1,000,000 clones, around 82% seen once. The CDR3 spans 13 residues. The V end was cut by 4 bases, the J end by 4 bases, with 11 bases between. Germline loops: CDR1 SGHDT, CDR2 YYEEEE.

J is TRBJ2-5 and V is TRBV5-6; a weak D match, TRBD1 (6 bases). Sequences were obtained from memory CD4+ T cells from PBMCs. This sample's subset: CD45RA-negative fraction. This clonotype was obtained from a man aged 18 to 29 in good health. Some clones in this sample may be carry-over from other donors' samples. For the CDR3, the DNA is TGTGCCAGCAGCCCGACAGGCCCAGAGACCCAGTACTTC. Protein: CASSPTGPETQYF. Based on the CDR3 plus reference TRBV5-6 and TRBJ2-5, the full variable domain is DAGVTQSPTHLIKTRGQQVTLRCSPKSGHDTVSWYQQALGQGPQFIFQYYEEEERQRGNFPDRFSGHQFPNYSSELNVNALLLGDSALYLCASSPTGPETQYFGPGTRLLVL.